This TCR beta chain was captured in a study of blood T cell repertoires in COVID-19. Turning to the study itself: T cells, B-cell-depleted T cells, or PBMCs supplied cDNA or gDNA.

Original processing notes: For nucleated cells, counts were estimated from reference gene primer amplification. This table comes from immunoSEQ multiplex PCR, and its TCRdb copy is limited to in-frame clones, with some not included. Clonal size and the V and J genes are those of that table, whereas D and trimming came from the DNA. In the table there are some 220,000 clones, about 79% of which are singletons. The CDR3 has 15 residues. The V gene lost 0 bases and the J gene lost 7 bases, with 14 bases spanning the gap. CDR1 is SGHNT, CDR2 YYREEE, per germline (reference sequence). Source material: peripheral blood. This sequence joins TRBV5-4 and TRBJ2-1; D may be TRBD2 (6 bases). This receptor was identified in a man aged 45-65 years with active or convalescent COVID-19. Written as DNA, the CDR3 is TGTGCCAGCAGCTTGGACGGGAGTAGAGGTAATGAGCAGTTCTTC. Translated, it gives CASSLDGSRGNEQFF.